This T cell receptor beta chain was recorded in a study of blood T cell repertoires in COVID-19. Study at large: The origin of the acute and convalescent COVID-19 samples was the United States, Italy and Spain.

The CDR3 contains 12 residues. The V end was cut by 6 bases, the J end by 4 bases, with 9 bases between. CDR1 is MDHEN and CDR2 is SYDVKM in the germline V gene. Authors' methods: Amplification from reference gene primers served as the basis for estimated nucleated cell counts. Using immunoSEQ multiplex PCR, the repertoire was profiled, and TCRdb retains in-frame clones only, with some absent. The V and J calls and clone size come from that table; D and trimming were worked out from the DNA. The top ten clones hold just under 4.5% of a sample with fewer than 75,000 clones, roughly 90% of them seen once.

The material sequenced was peripheral blood. The receptor's source is a man in his forties or fifties with active COVID-19. This sequence joins TRBV28 and TRBJ1-2; D not resolved. DNA for the CDR3: TGTGCCAGCAGCACCACTTCCTATGGCTACACCTTC. Encoded protein: CASSTTSYGYTF.